This record covers a single T cell receptor (beta chain). Its antigen target is currently unknown. No base-level quality is on record; no much larger clone is a single base apart. Other DNA sequences in this sample translate to the same CDR3. Using the deep immunoSEQ assay, TCR CDR3 regions were amplified from genomic DNA by multiplex PCR. Extracted genomic DNA from each cell subset was spread evenly across all wells of several immunoSEQ 96-well plates, with each plate serving as a replicate. For sorted subsets, roughly 190 ng of genomic DNA, equivalent to some 30,000 T cell genomes, went into each replicate PCR. Purified libraries were measured with a Qubit 3.0 fluorometer, size-checked on a Bioanalyzer 2100, and measured again with the KAPA Library Quantification kit. Each immunoSEQ 96-well plate was sequenced on its own single-read 150-cycle Illumina NextSeq 550 flow cell. As for the authors' bioinformatics: Because the immunoSEQ output held only junctional sequences and lacked quality scores, the filtering could not match the filtering applied to full-length reads. To assign V/J genes and CDR3, sequences were annotated against IMGT germline references using PyIR, a Python wrapper for IgBLAST v1.9. Reads were filtered out if the reads had weak V/J assignments (E-value above 1e-6), no CDR3, stop codons, out-of-frame junctions, or ambiguous translated residues. V3J clonotypes were defined by identical inferred V gene, J gene, and CDR3 amino acid sequence. Percentage overlap between repertoires was computed as shared unique clonotypes divided by the size of the smaller repertoire. Repertoire richness was assessed with RTK rarefaction, the Chao1 estimator, and Recon v2.1 estimates of unobserved clonotypes. OLGA was used to compute generation probabilities for all TCRbeta clonotypes that the gDNA method yielded from a handful of donors. TCRdb took over this immuneACCESS table, retaining in-frame rearrangements with V and J assigned. Such tables are incomplete; in checked studies, under half of the missing clones stem from an unresolved V gene, and the remainder is unexplained. V and J calls and clone size are those listed in that table; D and trimming were worked out from the DNA. Within this sample are 2 million to 3 million clones, with under 95% of them counted one time only. 0.35% to 0.45% of the sample is held by the ten biggest clonotypes.

This entry is derived from a study of shared clonotypes between healthy human individuals (dated by TCRdb to 2019 to 2021). About the study as a whole: A few men and a couple of women, aged 18 to 49 years, made up the cohort. Per donor, three plates each were used for CD4 naive and CD4 memory, two for CD8 naive, and one for CD8 memory. Blood TCR repertoires of about five healthy adults were deeply sequenced to estimate repertoire size and the extent of clonotype sharing between individuals. Libraries were prepared and TCR repertoires were sequenced by different laboratories using diverse techniques, in order to increase sequencing depth and limit assay-specific biases. Each donor's leukapheresis produced roughly between roughly 0.85 and 9.5 billion PBMCs. Broad study findings and their caveats: Based on pairwise subsampling, the degree of clonotype sharing among donors was expected to be affected by sequencing depth. Naive subsets generally had larger estimated clonotype richness than memory subsets. Because the study included only a small number of donors, the genetic and exposure-history diversity represented was limited. Across a few donors, roughly 5% of naive CD4, approximately 3.5% of naive CD8, 2.3% of memory CD4, and under 0.45% of memory CD8 clonotypes were shared. Sampling was restricted to blood, and TCR repertoires in tissues likely differ from the TCR repertoires found in blood. Clonotypes shared by all four sorted-subset donors showed higher generation probabilities than non-shared clonotypes. Rarefaction of sorted-subset datasets indicated incomplete sequencing despite the large sequencing depth.

Healthy HIV-negative adults with no recently reported acute infections or vaccinations were included as donors. Every donor was a Caucasian adult residing in Nashville, Tennessee, USA. CD4+ T cells were enriched by magnetic negative selection; naive cells were then positively selected on CD45RA, and the negative fraction formed the memory subset. After blood collection by leukapheresis, PBMCs were isolated using Ficoll-Histopaque density gradient centrifugation and then cryopreserved in the vapor phase of liquid nitrogen. Analytical flow cytometry was used to check the purity and quantity of every magnetically sorted T cell population. Genomic DNA was isolated from every sorted fraction and measured by UV absorbance on a Nanodrop 2000c. This clonotype was sampled from a young man in good health. Some clones in this sample may be carry-over from other donors' samples. The sample taken for sequencing was naive CD4+ T cells from PBMCs. Read against the paper, the sample's cell subset or site label means: CD45RA+ positively selected.

CDR3 protein: CASSVAGGGPYEQYF. The DNA sequence is given as TGTGCCAGCAGCGTAGCCGGGGGGGGCCCCTACGAGCAGTACTTC. Recombination joined TRBV9 with TRBJ2-7; 8 junctional bases match TRBD2. CDR1 SGDLS and CDR2 YYNGEE are derived from the germline V gene. The CDR3 contains 15 residues, cysteine and phenylalanine counted. Only the CDR3 portion is preserved as DNA: 45 bases, with reading frame beginning at the first base. Here V drops 0 bases and J drops 2 bases, and the junction holds 4 bases not matched to any gene.